The present T cell receptor (beta chain) was sequenced within a study of CD8+ T cells in alopecia areata. Study overall: The tofacitinib course ran for 6 to 18 months and was followed by 6 months off drug.

TCR sequencing used cDNA made by reverse transcription of extracted RNA. The table came from immunoSEQ multiplex PCR; TCRdb's copy has only in-frame clones and leaves some out. Among more than 85,000 clones listed, roughly 47% were seen once. V shed 3 bases, J shed 3 bases, and the junction held 3 bases outside the gene matches. The CDR3 length is 15 residues. Germline V gives CDR1 KGHSH, CDR2 LQKENI. Regarding the study as a whole: Patients shared TCRs less clearly than mice did, possibly for HLA-related reasons.

To note about this clone: Its antigen is not known.

PBMCs yielded sorted CD4+ and CD8+ T cells. The chain joins TRBV18 to TRBJ2-3, with 10 bases identical to TRBD1. Source material: CD4+ T cells sorted from blood. The sequence was collected from a human donor with alopecia areata. The CDR3 reads CASSPGTGATDTQYF. CDR3 bases: TGTGCCAGCTCACCTGGGACAGGGGCGACAGATACGCAGTATTTT.